The clone carrying this TCR beta chain showed up many times. Its cognate antigen is unknown. The sample belongs to a study of breast tumors, draining lymph nodes, adjacent tissues. Study-level results: Compared with lymph nodes, tumors were less diverse; compared with nontumor tissue, more.

From the multiplex PCR reads, TCRdb called clonotypes with MiXCR, one entry per CDR3 protein. The sample lists some 170,000 distinct CDR3 sequences; 30% to 35% were seen once. Breast cancer patients provided tissue from their axillary draining lymph nodes. CDR3 length: 15 residues. V gave up 0 bases and J gave up 5 bases, with 13 bases separating them. From germline, CDR1 is MNHEY and CDR2 SVGAGI. The chain couples TRBV6-5 to TRBJ2-5; D may be TRBD1 (6 bases). This receptor was obtained from a female donor with breast cancer. Some clones in this sample may be carry-over from other donors' samples. Sequencing was carried out using axillary lymph node tissue. CDR3 in DNA: TGTGCCAGCAGTTACTCTATGCTTGGGGGCGAGACCCAGTACTTC. Translating gives CASSYSMLGGETQYF.